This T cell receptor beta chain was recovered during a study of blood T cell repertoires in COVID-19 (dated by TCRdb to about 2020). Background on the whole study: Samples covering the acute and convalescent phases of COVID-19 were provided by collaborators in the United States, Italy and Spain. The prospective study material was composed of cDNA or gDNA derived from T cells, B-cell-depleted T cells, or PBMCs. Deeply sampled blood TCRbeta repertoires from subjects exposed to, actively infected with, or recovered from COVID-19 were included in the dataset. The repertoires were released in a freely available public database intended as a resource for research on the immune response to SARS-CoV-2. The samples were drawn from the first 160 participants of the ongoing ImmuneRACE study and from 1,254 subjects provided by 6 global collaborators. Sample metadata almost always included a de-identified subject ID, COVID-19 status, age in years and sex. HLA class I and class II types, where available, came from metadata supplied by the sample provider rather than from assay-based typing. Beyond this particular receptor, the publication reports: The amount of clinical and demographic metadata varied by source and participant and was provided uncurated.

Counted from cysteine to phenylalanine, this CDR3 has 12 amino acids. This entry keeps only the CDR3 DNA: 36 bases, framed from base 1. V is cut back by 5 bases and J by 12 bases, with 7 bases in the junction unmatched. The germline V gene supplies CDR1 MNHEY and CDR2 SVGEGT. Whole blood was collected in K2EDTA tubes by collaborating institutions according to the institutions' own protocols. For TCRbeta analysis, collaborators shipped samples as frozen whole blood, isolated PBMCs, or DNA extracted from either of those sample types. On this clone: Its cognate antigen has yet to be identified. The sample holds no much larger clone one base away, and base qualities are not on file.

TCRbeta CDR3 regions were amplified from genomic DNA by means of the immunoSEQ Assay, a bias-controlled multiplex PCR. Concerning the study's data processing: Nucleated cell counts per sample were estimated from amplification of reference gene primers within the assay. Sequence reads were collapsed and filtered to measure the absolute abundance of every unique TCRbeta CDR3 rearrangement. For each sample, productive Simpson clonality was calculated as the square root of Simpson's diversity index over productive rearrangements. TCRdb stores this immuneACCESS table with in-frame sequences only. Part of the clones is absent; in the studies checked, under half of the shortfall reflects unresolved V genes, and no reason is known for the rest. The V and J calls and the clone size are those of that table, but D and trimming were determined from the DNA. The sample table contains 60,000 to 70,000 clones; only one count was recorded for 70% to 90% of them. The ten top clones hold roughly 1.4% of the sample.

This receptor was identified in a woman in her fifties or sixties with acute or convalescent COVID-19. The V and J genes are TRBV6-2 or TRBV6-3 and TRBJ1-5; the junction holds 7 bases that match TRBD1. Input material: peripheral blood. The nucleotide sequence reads TGTGCCAGCAGTACCCCAGACAGGGTCCAGCATTTT. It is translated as CASSTPDRVQHF.